The 25 T cell receptor beta chains below all came from one sample that was sequenced in a study of shared clonotypes between healthy human individuals. Using immunoSEQ multiplex PCR, the repertoire was profiled, and TCRdb retains in-frame clones only, with some absent. The sample records roughly 1 million clones, about 70% being singletons. Material: memory CD4+ T cells sorted from blood. Sample subset: CD45RA-negative fraction. Receptors originate from a man aged 18 to 30 in good health.

V usage is TRBV5-6 and J usage is TRBJ1-3; D is unclear. Germline V CDR1 and CDR2: SGHDT, YYEEEE. Between the trimmed V and J ends, which lost 6 bases and 1 base, there was a span of 11 bases. The CDR3 totals 14 residues. The CDR3 reads CASTRISSGNTIYF. DNA for the CDR3: TGTGCCAGCACAAGAATTTCGTCTGGAAACACCATATATTTT.

CDR3 residues: CALGLAGRTGELFF. The CDR3 DNA sequence: TGTGCCCTGGGACTAGCGGGGAGGACCGGGGAGCTGTTTTTT. V gene TRBV7-2 combines with J gene TRBJ2-2, with TRBD2 identical over 13 bases. Germline CDR1 is SGHTA and CDR2 is FQGNSA. J gave up 5 bases and V 11 bases, and 5 bases lay outside the gene matches. The CDR3 runs 14 residues.

A single count supports this clone. The V call is TRBV7-2, the J call TRBJ2-7; TRBD2 agrees at 9 bases. Germline V CDR1 and CDR2: SGHTA, FQGNSA. The CDR3 has 15 amino acids. The V gene end was trimmed by 4 bases and the J gene end by 4 bases; junction bases not matched to a gene: 8. CDR3 sequence reads: CASSSETSGAYEQYF. The CDR3 DNA reads TGTGCCAGCAGCTCGGAGACTAGCGGTGCATACGAGCAGTACTTC.

CDR3 nucleotide sequence: TGTGCCAGCAGCCCTTCTTGGGACAGACTAAATAGCAATCAGCCCCAGCATTTT. Protein sequence: CASSPSWDRLNSNQPQHF. V and J are TRBV5-8 and TRBJ1-5, with 7 bases matching TRBD1. The CDR3 loop spans 18 amino acids. V lost 4 bases, J lost 0 bases, and 13 bases stayed unmatched. CDR1 is SGHTS and CDR2 is YDEGEE in the germline V gene. The full variable domain, rest sourced from reference TRBV5-8 and TRBJ1-5, is EAGVTQSPTHLIKTRGQQATLRCSPISGHTSVYWYQQALGLGLQFLLWYDEGEERNRGNFPPRFSGRQFPNYSSELNVNALELEDSALYLCASSPSWDRLNSNQPQHFGDGTRLSIL.

The chain recombines TRBV10-3 with TRBJ1-2; D is possibly TRBD1 (5 bases). V was trimmed by 4 bases and J by 7 bases, leaving 22 bases between them. CDR3 size: 16 residues. Germline V lookup: CDR1 ENHRY, CDR2 SYGVKD. The CDR3 sequence is CAISVDGQRGDGGYTF. CDR3 bases: TGTGCCATCAGTGTAGATGGACAAAGGGGCGACGGTGGCTACACCTTC.

The chain has TRBV5-1 and TRBJ2-1, with TRBD2 matching over 11 bases. Trimming removed 3 bases from V and 0 bases from J; junction bases left unmatched: 11. The CDR3 covers 19 residues. CDR1 SGHRS and CDR2 YFSETQ come from the germline V gene. The CDR3 nucleotides are TGCGCCAGCAGCTCCACGGCAACCACTAGCGGGAGCTCCTACAATGAGCAGTTCTTC. The encoded protein is CASSSTATTSGSSYNEQFF.

This clone has a handful of counts. CDR3 sequence (DNA): TGTGCCAGCGCCTCGGACAGTGTGCAGCCCCAGCATTTT. Protein product: CASASDSVQPQHF. The rearrangement links TRBV28 to TRBJ1-5; the D gene is possibly TRBD1 (6 bases). CDR1 and CDR2 from the germline V gene are MDHEN and SYDVKM. Trimming removed 8 bases from V and 7 bases from J, with 15 bases in between. This CDR3 region has 13 residues.

The chain employs TRBV27 and TRBJ1-1; D call uncertain. Germline V lookup: CDR1 MNHEY, CDR2 SMNVEV (reference sequence). The V end lost 5 bases, the J end lost 1 base, and 17 bases lay between the germline ends. This CDR3 is built from 16 residues. The CDR3 nucleotides read TGTGCCAGCAGTGCGAGGTTGTGGCAGGAGAACACTGAAGCTTTCTTT. Translation: CASSARLWQENTEAFF.

This clone has a handful of counts. This chain connects TRBV5-6 to TRBJ2-7, with unresolved D. This CDR3 has 12 amino acids. V shed 2 bases and J shed 6 bases, with 9 bases lying between them. In germline, CDR1 is SGHDT, CDR2 YYEEEE. The CDR3 sequence: CASSFAPGEQYF. The CDR3 nucleotides read TGTGCCAGCAGCTTCGCCCCCGGCGAGCAGTACTTC.

This clone came up once. DNA for the CDR3: TGTGCCAGCAGCTACACGGTTCAGGGACCCGGAAACACCATATATTTT. Translating gives CASSYTVQGPGNTIYF. V is TRBV7-6 and J is TRBJ1-3; a possible D gene is TRBD1 (5 bases). The CDR3 loop spans 16 amino acids. Trimming left V 4 bases short and J 4 bases short, with 17 bases between. CDR1 and CDR2 (germline): SGHVS, FNYEAQ.

This clone was counted only a few times. J is TRBJ1-6 and V is TRBV7-9; 9 nucleotides agree with TRBD1. Germline lookup yields CDR1 SEHNR and CDR2 FQNEAQ (reference sequence). J lost 9 bases, V lost 2 bases, and 5 bases had no gene match. This CDR3 region has 15 residues. DNA of the CDR3: TGTGCCAGCAGCTTATCGGGACAGGGCACTTCACCCCTCCACTTT. Its protein is CASSLSGQGTSPLHF.

The chain recombines TRBV6-5 with TRBJ1-1, with D possibly being TRBD1 (5 bases). V was clipped by 6 bases and J by 4 bases, with 15 bases between them. The CDR3 has 14 amino acids. CDR1 is MNHEY, CDR2 SVGAGI, per germline. The CDR3 loop reads CASSYAVRGTEAFF. The CDR3 bases are TGTGCCAGCAGCTACGCGGTGAGGGGCACTGAAGCTTTCTTT.

The CDR3 reads CAISESLIRQGSYGYTF. The DNA of the CDR3 is TGTGCCATCAGTGAGTCGCTGATAAGACAGGGAAGCTATGGCTACACCTTC. This chain joins TRBV10-3 and TRBJ1-2; the match to TRBD1 covers 7 bases. Trimming at V came to 0 bases and at J to 4 bases, leaving 11 bases not matched to a gene. CDR1 and CDR2 (germline): ENHRY, SYGVKD. This CDR3 has 17 amino acids.

Concerning this clone: The sample has other DNA sequences that encode this CDR3 too. The rearrangement uses TRBV7-9 and TRBJ1-1; D may be TRBD1 (6 bases). V lost 2 bases to trimming and J lost 4 bases, with 8 bases between them. The CDR3 spans 13 residues. Germline V gene data show CDR1 as SEHNR and CDR2 as FQNEAQ (reference sequence). The CDR3 coding sequence is TGTGCCAGCAGCTTAAGAGGGGGCACTGAAGCTTTCTTT. Translation gives CASSLRGGTEAFF.

This clone was seen once. V is TRBV25-1 and J is TRBJ2-7; weak D call: TRBD2 (5 bases). The CDR3 is made up of 13 amino acids. The germline CDR1 and CDR2 sequences are MGHDK and SYGVNS. V shed 2 bases and J shed 2 bases, with 7 bases lying between them. CDR3 protein: CASSEGGTYEQYF. In DNA, the CDR3 is TGTGCCAGCAGTGAAGGAGGCACCTACGAGCAGTACTTC.

This chain connects TRBV6-6 to TRBJ1-6, with D perhaps matching TRBD1 (5 bases). V lost 5 bases to trimming and J lost 7 bases, with 6 bases between them. The CDR3 loop spans 12 amino acids. Per the germline V gene, CDR1 is MNHNY and CDR2 is SVGAGI (reference sequence). The CDR3 nucleotides are TGTGCCAGCAGTGGGGGAAATTCACCCCTCCACTTT. The encoded protein is CASSGGNSPLHF.

The chain combines TRBV11-2 with TRBJ1-3; possibly TRBD1 for D (6 bases). Deletions cut 5 bases from V and 0 bases from J, with 20 bases between. CDR1 and CDR2 from the germline V gene are SGHAT and FQNNGV. This CDR3 region has 18 residues. CDR3 protein: CASSPLWERGSSGNTIYF. Here the CDR3 DNA reads TGTGCCAGCAGCCCTTTATGGGAAAGGGGGTCCTCTGGAAACACCATATATTTT.

The J gene is TRBJ2-5, the V gene TRBV5-5; 12 nucleotides align to TRBD1. This CDR3 spans 15 amino acids. Germline V gene sequence: CDR1 SGHKS, CDR2 YYEKEE (reference sequence). The ends lost 3 bases at V and 1 base at J; junction bases unmatched: 1. Written as DNA, the CDR3 is TGTGCCAGCAGCTGGGGACAGGGGGCCCAAGAGACCCAGTACTTC. This translates into CASSWGQGAQETQYF.

This clone was observed a handful of times. J is TRBJ1-3 and V is TRBV9; D might be TRBD1 (5 bases). CDR1 is SGDLS and CDR2 is YYNGEE in the germline V gene. V lost 3 bases to trimming and J lost 8 bases, with 18 bases between them. The CDR3 contains 15 residues. The CDR3 spells CASSDDGHNTDTIYF. The CDR3 nucleotides are TGTGCCAGCAGCGACGATGGACACAACACTGACACCATATATTTT.

The rearrangement joins TRBV28 to TRBJ2-3, with 7 bases lining up with TRBD1. CDR1 is MDHEN, CDR2 SYDVKM, per germline. Losses at the gene ends were 8 bases for V and 3 bases for J; bases not matched to a gene: 5. CDR3 length: 13 residues. The CDR3 region is CASGFRGTDTQYF. The CDR3 coding sequence is TGTGCCAGCGGGTTCAGGGGGACAGATACGCAGTATTTT.

The CDR3 sequence: CASSREVGKLFF. The CDR3 nucleotides are TGTGCCAGCAGCCGCGAAGTAGGGAAACTGTTTTTT. The chain couples TRBV14 to TRBJ1-4; no reliable D call. The germline V and J ends were trimmed by 4 bases and 11 bases, with 11 bases remaining between them. The CDR3 sequence is 12 residues long. Germline CDR1 is SGHDN and CDR2 is FVKESK.

J is TRBJ2-5 and V is TRBV10-3; either TRBD1 or TRBD2 may fit D (5 bases each). The germline CDR1 and CDR2 sequences are ENHRY and SYGVKD. The CDR3 covers 14 residues. Between the trimmed V and J ends, which lost 6 bases and 2 bases, there was a span of 13 bases. CDR3 DNA sequence: TGTGCCATCAGACCCGGGGCGGTGCAAGAGACCCAGTACTTC. Its translation is CAIRPGAVQETQYF.

The gene calls are TRBV6-1 and TRBJ1-6; 8 nucleotides line up with TRBD1. J was trimmed by 5 bases and V by 9 bases; bases with no gene match: 6. The CDR3 loop spans 14 amino acids. Germline values: CDR1 MNHNS, CDR2 SASEGT. The CDR3 is CASRGQGHNSPLHF. The CDR3 DNA is TGTGCCAGTCGAGGACAGGGCCATAATTCACCCCTCCACTTT.

The chain joins TRBV10-3 to TRBJ2-7; D is unclear. The V end was cut by 0 bases, the J end by 3 bases, with 9 bases between. The CDR3 is made up of 14 amino acids. Germline CDR1 and CDR2: ENHRY and SYGVKD. In DNA form, the CDR3 reads TGTGCCATCAGTGAGTCTATCTCCATCTACGAGCAGTACTTC. As protein: CAISESISIYEQYF.

The J gene is TRBJ1-1, the V gene TRBV29-1; D may be TRBD1 (5 bases). Germline CDR1 and CDR2: SQVTM and ANQGSEA. CDR3 length equals 12 residues. The V and J ends lost 6 bases and 6 bases respectively, with 14 bases between them. The CDR3 DNA reads TGCAGCGTCGCGGAGGGGCTTGCTGAAGCTTTCTTT. Its translation: CSVAEGLAEAFF.